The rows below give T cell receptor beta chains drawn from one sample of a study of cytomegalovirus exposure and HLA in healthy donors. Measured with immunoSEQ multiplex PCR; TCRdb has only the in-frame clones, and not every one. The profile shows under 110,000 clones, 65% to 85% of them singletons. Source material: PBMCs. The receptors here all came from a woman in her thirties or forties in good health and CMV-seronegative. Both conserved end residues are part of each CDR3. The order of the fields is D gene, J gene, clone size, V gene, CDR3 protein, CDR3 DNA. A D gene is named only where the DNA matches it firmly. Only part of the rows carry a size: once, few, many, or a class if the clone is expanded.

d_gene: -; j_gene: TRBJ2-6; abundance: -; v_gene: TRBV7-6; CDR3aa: CASSSSKSAGANVLTF; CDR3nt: TGTGCCAGCAGCTCCTCCAAGAGCGCTGGGGCCAACGTCCTGACTTTC
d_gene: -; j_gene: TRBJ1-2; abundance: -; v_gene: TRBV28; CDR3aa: CASSFSGSAHYGYTF; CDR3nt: TGTGCCAGCAGTTTCTCAGGGTCAGCCCACTATGGCTACACCTTC
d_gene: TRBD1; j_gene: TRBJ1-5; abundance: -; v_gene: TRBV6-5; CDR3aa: CASSQQGGSNQPQHF; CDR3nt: TGTGCCAGCAGTCAACAGGGGGGAAGCAATCAGCCCCAGCATTTT
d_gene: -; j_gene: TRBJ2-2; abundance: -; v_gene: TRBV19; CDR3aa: CASSIGTNGELFF; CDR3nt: TGTGCCAGTAGTATAGGGACTAACGGGGAGCTGTTTTTT
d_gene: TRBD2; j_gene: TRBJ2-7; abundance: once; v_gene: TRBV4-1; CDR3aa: CASSQDETAGVYEQYF; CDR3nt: TGCGCCAGCAGCCAAGATGAAACAGCGGGAGTCTACGAGCAGTACTTC
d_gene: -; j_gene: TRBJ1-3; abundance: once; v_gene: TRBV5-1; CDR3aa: CASSSQGAGNTIYF; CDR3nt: TGCGCCAGCAGCTCGCAGGGTGCTGGAAACACCATATATTTT
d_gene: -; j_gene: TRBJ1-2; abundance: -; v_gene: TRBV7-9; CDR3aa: CASSLADRVGSGYTF; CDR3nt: TGTGCCAGCAGCTTAGCGGACCGGGTGGGGAGTGGCTACACCTTC
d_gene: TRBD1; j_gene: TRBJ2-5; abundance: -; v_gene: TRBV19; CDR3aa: CASSAKQGGRETQYF; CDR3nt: TGTGCCAGTAGCGCTAAACAGGGGGGTCGAGAGACCCAGTACTTC
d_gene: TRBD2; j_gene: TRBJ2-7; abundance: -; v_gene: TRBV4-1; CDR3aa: CASSQDASGFSYEQYF; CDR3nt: TGCGCCAGCAGCCAAGATGCTAGCGGTTTTTCCTACGAGCAGTACTTC
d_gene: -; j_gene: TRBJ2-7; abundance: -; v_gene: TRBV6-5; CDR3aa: CASSNGLKHEQYF; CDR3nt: TGTGCCAGCAGCAACGGACTAAAGCACGAGCAGTACTTC
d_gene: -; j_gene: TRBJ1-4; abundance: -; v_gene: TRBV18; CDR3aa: CASSPESTTNEKLFF; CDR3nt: TGTGCCAGCTCCCCTGAGAGCACAACTAATGAAAAACTGTTTTTT
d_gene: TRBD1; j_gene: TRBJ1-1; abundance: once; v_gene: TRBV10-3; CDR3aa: CAIAGTGATEAFF; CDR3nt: TGTGCCATAGCCGGGACAGGGGCCACTGAAGCTTTCTTT
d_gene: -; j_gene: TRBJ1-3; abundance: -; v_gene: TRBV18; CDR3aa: CASSTRQSSSGNTIYF; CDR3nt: TGTGCCAGCTCAACAAGACAGTCTAGCTCTGGAAACACCATATATTTT
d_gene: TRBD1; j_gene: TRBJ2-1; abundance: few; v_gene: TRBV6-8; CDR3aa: CASRPHRGFYNEQFF; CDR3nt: TGTGCCAGCAGGCCACACAGGGGGTTCTACAATGAGCAGTTCTTC
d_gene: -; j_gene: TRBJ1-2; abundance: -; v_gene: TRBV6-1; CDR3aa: CASSEATQAERGYTF; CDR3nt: TGTGCCAGCAGTGAAGCAACACAGGCAGAGAGGGGCTACACCTTC
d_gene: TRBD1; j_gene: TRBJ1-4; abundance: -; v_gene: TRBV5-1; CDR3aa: CASSLAGTGDEKLFF; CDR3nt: TGCGCCAGCAGCCTGGCCGGGACAGGGGATGAAAAACTGTTTTTT
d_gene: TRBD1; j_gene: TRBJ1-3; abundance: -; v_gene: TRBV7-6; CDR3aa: CASSHPGQVGNTIYF; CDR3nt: TGTGCCAGCAGCCACCCAGGACAGGTTGGAAACACCATATATTTT
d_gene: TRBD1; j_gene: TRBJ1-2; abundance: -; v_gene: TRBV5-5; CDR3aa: CASSTQGANGYTF; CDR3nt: TGTGCCAGCAGCACACAGGGGGCGAATGGCTACACCTTC
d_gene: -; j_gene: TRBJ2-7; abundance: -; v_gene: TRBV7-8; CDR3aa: CASSYAWGLHLDGDEQYF; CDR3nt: TGTGCCAGCAGTTACGCTTGGGGGCTCCATTTGGATGGCGACGAGCAGTACTTC
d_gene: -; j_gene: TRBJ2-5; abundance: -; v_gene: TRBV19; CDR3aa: CASSILGEETQYF; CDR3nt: TGTGCCAGTAGTATCTTAGGGGAAGAGACCCAGTACTTC
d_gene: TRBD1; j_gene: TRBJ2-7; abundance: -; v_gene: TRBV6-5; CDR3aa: CASSYAAGTGTYEQYF; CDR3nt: TGTGCCAGCAGTTACGCCGCCGGGACAGGAACCTACGAGCAGTACTTC
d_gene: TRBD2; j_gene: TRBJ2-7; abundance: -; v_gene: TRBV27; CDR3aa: CASSFASGLWDEQYF; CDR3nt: TGTGCCAGCAGTTTCGCTAGCGGACTCTGGGACGAGCAGTACTTC
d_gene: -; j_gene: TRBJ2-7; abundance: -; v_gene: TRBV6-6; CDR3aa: CASSYSQAEQYF; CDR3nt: TGTGCCAGCAGTTACTCGCAAGCCGAGCAGTACTTC
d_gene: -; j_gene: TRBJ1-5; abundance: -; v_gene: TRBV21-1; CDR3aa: CASSKEGGGARGEPQHF; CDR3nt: TGTGCCAGCAGCAAAGAGGGCGGCGGGGCGAGGGGTGAGCCCCAGCATTTT
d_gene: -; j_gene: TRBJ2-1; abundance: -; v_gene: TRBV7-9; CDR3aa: CASGDLASPNEQFF; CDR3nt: TGTGCCAGCGGGGACTTAGCCTCCCCCAATGAGCAGTTCTTC
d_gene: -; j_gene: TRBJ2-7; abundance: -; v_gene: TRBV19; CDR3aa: CASSIAWQATYEQYF; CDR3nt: TGTGCCAGTAGTATAGCCTGGCAGGCCACCTACGAGCAGTACTTC
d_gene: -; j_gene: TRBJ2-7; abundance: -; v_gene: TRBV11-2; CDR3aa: CASSSQIAGPGYPSYEQYF; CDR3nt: TGTGCCAGCAGCTCACAAATAGCCGGTCCCGGGTACCCCTCCTACGAGCAGTACTTC
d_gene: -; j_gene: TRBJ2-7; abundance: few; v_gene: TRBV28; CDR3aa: CASTSPAGPSYEQYF; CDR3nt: TGTGCCAGCACAAGTCCGGCGGGCCCATCCTACGAGCAGTACTTC
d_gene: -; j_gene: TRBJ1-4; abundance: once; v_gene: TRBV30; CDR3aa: CAWRAGRDSKLFF; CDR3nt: TGTGCCTGGAGAGCCGGGCGGGACTCGAAACTGTTTTTT
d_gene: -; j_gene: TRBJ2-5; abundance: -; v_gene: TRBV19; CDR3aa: CASSGSQGLETQYF; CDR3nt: TGTGCCAGTAGTGGTTCTCAGGGGCTAGAGACCCAGTACTTC
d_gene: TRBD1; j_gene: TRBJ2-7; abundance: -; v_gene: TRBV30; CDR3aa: CAWDIQGIGHEQYF; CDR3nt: TGTGCCTGGGATATACAGGGGATCGGCCACGAGCAGTACTTC
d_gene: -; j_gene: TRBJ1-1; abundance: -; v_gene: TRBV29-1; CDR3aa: CSGLRGWDTEAFF; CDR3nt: TGCAGCGGCCTGCGGGGGTGGGATACTGAAGCTTTCTTT
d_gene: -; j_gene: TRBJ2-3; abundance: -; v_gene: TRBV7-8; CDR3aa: CASSLGSTTDTQYF; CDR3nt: TGTGCCAGCAGCTTAGGGTCTACCACAGATACGCAGTATTTT
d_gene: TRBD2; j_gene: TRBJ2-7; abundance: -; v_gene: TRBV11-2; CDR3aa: CASSSLGETGTSGHEQYF; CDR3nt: TGTGCCAGCAGCTCGTTGGGGGAAACCGGGACTAGCGGCCACGAGCAGTACTTC
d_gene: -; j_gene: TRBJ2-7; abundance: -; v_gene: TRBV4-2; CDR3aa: CASSQVARSSYEQYF; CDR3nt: TGTGCCAGCAGCCAAGTAGCGAGAAGCTCCTACGAGCAGTACTTC
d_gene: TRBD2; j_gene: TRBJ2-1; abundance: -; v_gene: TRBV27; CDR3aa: CASSQTSGRYNEQFF; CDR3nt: TGTGCCAGCAGTCAGACTAGCGGGAGATACAATGAGCAGTTCTTC
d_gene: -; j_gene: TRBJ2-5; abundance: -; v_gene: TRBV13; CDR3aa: CASSLYVGETQYF; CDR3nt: TGTGCCAGCAGCTTGTATGTCGGGGAGACCCAGTACTTC
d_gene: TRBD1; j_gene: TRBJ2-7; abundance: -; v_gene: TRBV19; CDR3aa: CASSVGTGNYEQYF; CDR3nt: TGTGCCAGTAGTGTTGGGACAGGGAACTACGAGCAGTACTTC
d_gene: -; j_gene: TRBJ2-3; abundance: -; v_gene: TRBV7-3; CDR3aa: CASSYQGGSTDTQYF; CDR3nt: TGTGCCAGCAGCTATCAGGGGGGTAGCACAGATACGCAGTATTTT
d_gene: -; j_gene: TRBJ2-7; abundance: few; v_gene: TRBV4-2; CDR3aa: CASSQGSGEQYF; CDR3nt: TGTGCCAGCAGCCAAGGGTCGGGCGAGCAGTACTTC
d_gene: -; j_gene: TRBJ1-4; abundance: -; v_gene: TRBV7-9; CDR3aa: CASSLARGGPNEKLFF; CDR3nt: TGTGCCAGCAGCTTAGCGCGGGGAGGACCTAATGAAAAACTGTTTTTT
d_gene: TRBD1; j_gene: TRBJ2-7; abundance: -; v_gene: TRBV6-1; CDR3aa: CAGGYRGQVYEQYF; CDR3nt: TGTGCCGGTGGTTACAGGGGGCAGGTTTACGAGCAGTACTTC
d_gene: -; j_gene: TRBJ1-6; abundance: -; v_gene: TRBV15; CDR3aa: CATGRVRGNSPLHF; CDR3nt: TGTGCCACAGGAAGGGTACGGGGTAATTCACCCCTCCACTTT
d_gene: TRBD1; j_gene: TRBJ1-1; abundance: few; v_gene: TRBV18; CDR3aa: CASSPAGGELNTEAFF; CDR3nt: TGTGCCAGCTCACCGGCAGGGGGCGAACTGAACACTGAAGCTTTCTTT
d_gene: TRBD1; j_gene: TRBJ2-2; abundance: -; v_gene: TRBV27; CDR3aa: CASRGTGAGGELFF; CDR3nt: TGTGCCAGCAGGGGGACAGGGGCAGGCGGGGAGCTGTTTTTT
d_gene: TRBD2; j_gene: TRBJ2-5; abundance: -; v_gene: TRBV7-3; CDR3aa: CASSLQGTIETQYF; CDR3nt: TGTGCCAGCAGCCTTCAAGGGACTATAGAGACCCAGTACTTC
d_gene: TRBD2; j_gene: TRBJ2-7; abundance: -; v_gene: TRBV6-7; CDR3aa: CASSNHSGGSSYEQYF; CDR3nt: TGTGCCAGCAGTAACCATAGCGGGGGGAGCTCCTACGAGCAGTACTTC
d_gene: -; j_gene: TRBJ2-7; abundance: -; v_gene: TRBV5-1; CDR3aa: CASSLAETTPYEQYF; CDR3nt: TGCGCCAGCAGCTTGGCTGAGACTACCCCCTACGAGCAGTACTTC
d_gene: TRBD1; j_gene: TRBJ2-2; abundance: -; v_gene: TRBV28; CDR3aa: CASIQGDTGELFF; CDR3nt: TGTGCCAGCATTCAGGGGGACACCGGGGAGCTGTTTTTT
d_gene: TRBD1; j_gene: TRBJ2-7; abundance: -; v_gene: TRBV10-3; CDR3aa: CAISESDRGHEQYF; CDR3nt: TGTGCCATCAGTGAGTCGGACAGGGGGCATGAGCAGTACTTC
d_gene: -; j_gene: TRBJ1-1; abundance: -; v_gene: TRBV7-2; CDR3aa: CASSLLGHRNTEAFF; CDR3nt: TGTGCCAGCAGCTTATTGGGACACCGGAACACTGAAGCTTTCTTT
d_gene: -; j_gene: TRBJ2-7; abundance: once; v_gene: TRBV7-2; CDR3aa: CASSFPGAYEQYF; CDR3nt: TGTGCCAGCAGCTTCCCAGGGGCCTACGAGCAGTACTTC
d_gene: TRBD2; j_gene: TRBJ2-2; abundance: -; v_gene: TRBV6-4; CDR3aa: CASSTGTTNTGELFF; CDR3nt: TGTGCCAGCAGCACCGGGACTACGAACACCGGGGAGCTGTTTTTT
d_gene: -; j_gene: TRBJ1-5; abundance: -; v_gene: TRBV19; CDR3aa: CASRRERVTPQHF; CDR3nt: TGTGCCAGCAGGAGGGAAAGGGTTACGCCCCAGCATTTT
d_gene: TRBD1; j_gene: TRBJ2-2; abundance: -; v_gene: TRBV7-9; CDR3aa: CASAWGAGGNTGELFF; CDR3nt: TGTGCCAGCGCCTGGGGAGCAGGGGGGAACACCGGGGAGCTGTTTTTT
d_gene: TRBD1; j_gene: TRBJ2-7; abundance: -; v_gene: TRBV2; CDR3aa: CASAGQGLGEQYF; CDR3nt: TGTGCCAGCGCTGGACAGGGGTTAGGCGAGCAGTACTTC
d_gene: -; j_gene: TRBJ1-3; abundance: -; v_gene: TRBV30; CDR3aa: CAWGNRVRGGNTIYF; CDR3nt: TGTGCCTGGGGGAACAGGGTTCGGGGAGGAAACACCATATATTTT
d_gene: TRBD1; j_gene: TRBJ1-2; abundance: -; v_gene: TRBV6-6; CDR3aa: CASSYGGQTQEYGYTF; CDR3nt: TGTGCCAGCAGTTACGGGGGACAGACCCAAGAGTATGGCTACACCTTC
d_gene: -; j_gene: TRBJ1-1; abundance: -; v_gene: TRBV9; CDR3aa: CASSVSSRRTNTEAFF; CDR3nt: TGTGCCAGCAGCGTAAGTAGCCGACGGACAAACACTGAAGCTTTCTTT